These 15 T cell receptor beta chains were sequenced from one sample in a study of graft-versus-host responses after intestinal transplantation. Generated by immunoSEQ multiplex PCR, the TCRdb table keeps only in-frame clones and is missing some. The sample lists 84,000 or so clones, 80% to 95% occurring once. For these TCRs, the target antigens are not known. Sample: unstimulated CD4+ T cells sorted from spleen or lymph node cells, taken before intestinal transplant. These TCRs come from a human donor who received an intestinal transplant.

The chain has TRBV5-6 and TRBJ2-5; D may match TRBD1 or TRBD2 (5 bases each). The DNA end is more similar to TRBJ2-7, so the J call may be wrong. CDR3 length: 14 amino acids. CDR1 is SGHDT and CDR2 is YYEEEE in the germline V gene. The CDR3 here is CASSYQGAGYEQYF. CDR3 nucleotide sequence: TGTGCCAGCAGCTACCAGGGAGCTGGCTACGAGCAGTACTTC.

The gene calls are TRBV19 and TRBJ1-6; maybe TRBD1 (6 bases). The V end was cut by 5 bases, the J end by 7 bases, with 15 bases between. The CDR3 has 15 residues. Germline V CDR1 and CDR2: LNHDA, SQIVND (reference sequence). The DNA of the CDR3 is TGTGCCAGTAGTCCCTCGGGGGCGTGGAATTCACCCCTCCACTTT. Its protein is CASSPSGAWNSPLHF.

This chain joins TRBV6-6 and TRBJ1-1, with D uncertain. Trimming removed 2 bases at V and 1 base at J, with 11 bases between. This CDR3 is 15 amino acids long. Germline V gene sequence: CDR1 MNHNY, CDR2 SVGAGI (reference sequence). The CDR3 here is CASSYPRTENTEAFF. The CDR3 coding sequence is TGTGCCAGCAGTTACCCCAGGACGGAGAACACTGAAGCTTTCTTT.

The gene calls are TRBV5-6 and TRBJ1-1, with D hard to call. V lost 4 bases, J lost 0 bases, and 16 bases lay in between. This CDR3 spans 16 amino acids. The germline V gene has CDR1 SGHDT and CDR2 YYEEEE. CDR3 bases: TGTGCCAGCAGCCGAAGCGGGGTGTTAATGAACACTGAAGCTTTCTTT. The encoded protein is CASSRSGVLMNTEAFF.

CDR3 loop: CASSYSRLGYYYEQYF. The CDR3 coding sequence is TGTGCCAGCAGTTACTCGAGACTAGGCTACTACTACGAGCAGTACTTC. The V gene is TRBV6-5, the J gene TRBJ2-5; perhaps TRBD2 as D (6 bases). The J call is uncertain, as TRBJ2-7 better fits the DNA end. The germline V gene has CDR1 MNHEY and CDR2 SVGAGI. The CDR3 has 16 amino acids.

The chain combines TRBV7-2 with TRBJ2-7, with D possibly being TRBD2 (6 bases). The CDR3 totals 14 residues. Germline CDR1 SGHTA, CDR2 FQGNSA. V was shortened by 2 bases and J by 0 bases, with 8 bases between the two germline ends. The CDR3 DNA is TGTGCCAGCAGCTTACTAGCGAGCTCCTACGAGCAGTACTTC. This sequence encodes CASSLLASSYEQYF.

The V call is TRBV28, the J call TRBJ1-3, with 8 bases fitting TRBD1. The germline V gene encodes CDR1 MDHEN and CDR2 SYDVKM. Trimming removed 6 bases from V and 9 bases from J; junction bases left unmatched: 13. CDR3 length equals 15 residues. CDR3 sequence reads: CASRPTGGFTPTIYF. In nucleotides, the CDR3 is TGTGCCAGCAGACCAACAGGGGGGTTTACCCCCACCATATATTTT.

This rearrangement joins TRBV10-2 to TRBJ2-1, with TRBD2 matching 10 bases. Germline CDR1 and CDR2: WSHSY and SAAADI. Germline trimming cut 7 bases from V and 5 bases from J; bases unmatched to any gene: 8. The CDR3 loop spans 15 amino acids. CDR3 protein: CASTLSGRANNEQFF. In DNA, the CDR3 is TGCGCCAGCACTCTCAGCGGGAGGGCTAACAATGAGCAGTTCTTC.

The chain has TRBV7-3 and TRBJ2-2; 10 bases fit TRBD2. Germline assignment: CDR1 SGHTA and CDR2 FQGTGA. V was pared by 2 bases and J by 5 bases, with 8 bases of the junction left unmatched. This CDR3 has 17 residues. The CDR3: CASSLGTLAGRTGELFF. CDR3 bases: TGTGCCAGCAGCTTAGGGACACTAGCGGGAAGGACCGGGGAGCTGTTTTTT. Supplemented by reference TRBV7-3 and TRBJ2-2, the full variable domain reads GAGVSQTPSNKVTEKGKYVELRCDPISGHTALYWYRQSLGQGPEFLIYFQGTGAADDSGLPNDRFFAVRPEGSVSTLKIQRTERGDSAVYLCASSLGTLAGRTGELFFGEGSRLTVL.

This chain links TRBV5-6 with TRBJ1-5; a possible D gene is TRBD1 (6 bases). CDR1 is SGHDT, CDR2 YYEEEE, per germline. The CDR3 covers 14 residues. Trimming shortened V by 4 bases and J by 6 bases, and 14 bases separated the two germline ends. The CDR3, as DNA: TGTGCCAGCAGCGCCGGGGGGGCTCGTCAGCCCCAGCATTTT. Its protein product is CASSAGGARQPQHF.

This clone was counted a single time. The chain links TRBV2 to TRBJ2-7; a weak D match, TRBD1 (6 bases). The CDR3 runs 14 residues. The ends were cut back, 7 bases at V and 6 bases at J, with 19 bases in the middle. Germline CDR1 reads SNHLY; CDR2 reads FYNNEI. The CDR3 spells CASIMETGIGEQYF. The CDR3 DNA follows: TGTGCCAGCATTATGGAGACAGGAATCGGCGAGCAGTACTTC. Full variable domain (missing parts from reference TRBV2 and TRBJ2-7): EPEVTQTPSHQVTQMGQEVILRCVPISNHLYFYWYRQILGQKVEFLVSFYNNEISEKSEIFDDQFSVERPDGSNFTLKIRSTKLEDSAMYFCASIMETGIGEQYFGPGTRLTVT.

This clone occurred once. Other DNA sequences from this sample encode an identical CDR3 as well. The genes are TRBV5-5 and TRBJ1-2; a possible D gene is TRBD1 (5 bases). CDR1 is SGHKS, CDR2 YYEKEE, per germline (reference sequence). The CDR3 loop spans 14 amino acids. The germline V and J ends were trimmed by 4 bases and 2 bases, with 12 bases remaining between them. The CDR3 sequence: CASSGGTGNYGYTF. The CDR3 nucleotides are TGTGCCAGCAGCGGGGGGACCGGCAACTATGGCTACACCTTC.

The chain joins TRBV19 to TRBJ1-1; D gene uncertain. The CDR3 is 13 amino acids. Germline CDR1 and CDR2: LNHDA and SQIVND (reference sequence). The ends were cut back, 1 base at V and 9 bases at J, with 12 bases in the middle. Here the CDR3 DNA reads TGTGCCAGTAGTATAGCCGCCGGGAGGAAAGCTTTCTTT. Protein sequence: CASSIAAGRKAFF.

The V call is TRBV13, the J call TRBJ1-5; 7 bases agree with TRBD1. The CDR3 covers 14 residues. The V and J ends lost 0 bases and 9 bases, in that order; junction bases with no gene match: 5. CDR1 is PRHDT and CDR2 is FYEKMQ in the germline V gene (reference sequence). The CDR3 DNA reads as TGTGCCAGCAGCTTAGGGTTGACAGGGCGGCCCCAGCATTTT. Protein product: CASSLGLTGRPQHF.

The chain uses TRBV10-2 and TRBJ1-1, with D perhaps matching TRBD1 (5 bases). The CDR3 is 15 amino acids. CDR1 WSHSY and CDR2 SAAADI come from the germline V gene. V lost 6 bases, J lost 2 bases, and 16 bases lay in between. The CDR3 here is CASSPRGLGNTEAFF. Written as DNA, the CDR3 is TGCGCCAGCAGCCCGAGGGGCCTGGGAAACACTGAAGCTTTCTTT.